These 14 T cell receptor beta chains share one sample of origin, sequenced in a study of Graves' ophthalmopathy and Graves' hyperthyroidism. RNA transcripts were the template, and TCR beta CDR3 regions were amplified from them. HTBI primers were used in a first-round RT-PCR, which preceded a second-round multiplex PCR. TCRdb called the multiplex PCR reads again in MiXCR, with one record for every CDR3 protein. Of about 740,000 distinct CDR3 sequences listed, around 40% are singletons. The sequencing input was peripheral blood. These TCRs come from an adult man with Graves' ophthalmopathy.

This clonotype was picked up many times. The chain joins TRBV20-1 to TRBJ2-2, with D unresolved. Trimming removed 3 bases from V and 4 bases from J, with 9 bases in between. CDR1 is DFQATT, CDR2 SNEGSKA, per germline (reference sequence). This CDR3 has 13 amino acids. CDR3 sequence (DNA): TGCAGTGCTAGCGCATCGTTCACCGGGGAGCTGTTTTTT. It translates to CSASASFTGELFF.

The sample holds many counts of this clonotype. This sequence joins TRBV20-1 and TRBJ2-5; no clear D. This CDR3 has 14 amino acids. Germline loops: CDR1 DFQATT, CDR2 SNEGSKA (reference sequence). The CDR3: CSPGPRSLFGTQYF. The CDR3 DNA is TGCAGCCCAGGACCCCGATCGTTGTTCGGGACCCAGTACTTC.

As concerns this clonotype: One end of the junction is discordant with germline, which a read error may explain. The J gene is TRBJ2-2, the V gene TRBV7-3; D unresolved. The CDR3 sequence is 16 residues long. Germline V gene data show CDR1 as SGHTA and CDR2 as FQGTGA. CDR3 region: CASSQRTAPNTGELFF. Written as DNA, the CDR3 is TGCGCCAGCAGCCAAAGGACGGCTCCGAACACCGGGGAGCTGTTTTTT.

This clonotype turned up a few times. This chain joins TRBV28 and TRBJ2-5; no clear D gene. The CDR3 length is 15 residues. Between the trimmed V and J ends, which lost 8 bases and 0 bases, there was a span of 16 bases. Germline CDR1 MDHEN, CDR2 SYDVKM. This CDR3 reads CASGNPVLYQETQYF. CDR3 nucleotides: TGTGCCAGCGGTAACCCAGTCCTGTACCAAGAGACCCAGTACTTC.

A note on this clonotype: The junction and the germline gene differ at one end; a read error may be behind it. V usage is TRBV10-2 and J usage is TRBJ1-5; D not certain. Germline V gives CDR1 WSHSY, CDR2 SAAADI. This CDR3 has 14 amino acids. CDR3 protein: CASSPGSVNQPQHF. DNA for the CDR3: TGTGCCAGCAGTCCAGGCTCGGTAAATCAGCCCCAGCATTTT.

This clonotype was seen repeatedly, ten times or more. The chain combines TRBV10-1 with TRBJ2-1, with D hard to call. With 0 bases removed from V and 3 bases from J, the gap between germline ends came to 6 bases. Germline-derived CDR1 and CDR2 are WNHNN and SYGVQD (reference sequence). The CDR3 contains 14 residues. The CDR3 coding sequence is TGCGCCAGCAGTGAGTCGAACGACTACAATGAGCAGTTCTTC. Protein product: CASSESNDYNEQFF.

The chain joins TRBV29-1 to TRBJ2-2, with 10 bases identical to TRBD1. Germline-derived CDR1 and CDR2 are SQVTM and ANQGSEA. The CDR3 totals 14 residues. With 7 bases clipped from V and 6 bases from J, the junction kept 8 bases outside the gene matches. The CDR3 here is CSALTGGRAGELFF. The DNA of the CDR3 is TGCAGCGCCTTGACAGGGGGCAGAGCCGGGGAGCTGTTTTTT.

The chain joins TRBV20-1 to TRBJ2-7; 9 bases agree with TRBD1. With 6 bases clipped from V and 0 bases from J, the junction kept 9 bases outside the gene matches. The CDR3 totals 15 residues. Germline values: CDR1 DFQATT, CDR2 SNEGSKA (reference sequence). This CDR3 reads CSAKTGTGSSYEQYF. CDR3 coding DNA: TGCAGTGCCAAAACCGGGACAGGGAGCTCCTACGAGCAGTACTTC.

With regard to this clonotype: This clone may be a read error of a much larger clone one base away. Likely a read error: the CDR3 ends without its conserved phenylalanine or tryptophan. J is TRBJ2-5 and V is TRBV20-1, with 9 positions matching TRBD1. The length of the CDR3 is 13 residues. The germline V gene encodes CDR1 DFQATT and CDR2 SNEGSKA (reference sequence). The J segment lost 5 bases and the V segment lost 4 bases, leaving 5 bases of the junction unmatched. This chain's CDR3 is CSAIRDRVETQYL. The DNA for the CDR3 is TGCAGTGCTATCCGGGACAGGGTGGAGACCCAGTACCTC.

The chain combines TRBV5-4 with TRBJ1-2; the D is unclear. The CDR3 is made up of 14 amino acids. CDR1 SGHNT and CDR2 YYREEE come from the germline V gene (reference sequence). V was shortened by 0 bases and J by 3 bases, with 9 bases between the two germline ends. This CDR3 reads CASSLVGVYYGYTF. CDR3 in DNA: TGTGCCAGCAGCTTGGTAGGAGTTTACTATGGCTACACCTTC.

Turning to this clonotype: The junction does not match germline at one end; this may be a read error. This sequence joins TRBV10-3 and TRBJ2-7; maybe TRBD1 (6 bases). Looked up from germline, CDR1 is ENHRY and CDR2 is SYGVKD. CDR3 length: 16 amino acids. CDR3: CASSYSSQGLVYEQYF. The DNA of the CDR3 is TGTGCCAGCAGTTATTCATCCCAGGGGCTGGTCTACGAGCAGTACTTC.

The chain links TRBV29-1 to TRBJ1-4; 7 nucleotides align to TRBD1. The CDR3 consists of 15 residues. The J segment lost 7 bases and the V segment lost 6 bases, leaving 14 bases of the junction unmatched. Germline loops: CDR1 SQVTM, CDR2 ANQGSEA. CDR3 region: CSVGDSSIIGEKLFF. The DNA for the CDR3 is TGCAGCGTCGGGGACAGCAGCATTATCGGTGAAAAACTGTTTTTT. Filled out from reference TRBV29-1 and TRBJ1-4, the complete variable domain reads SAVISQKPSRDICQRGTSLTIQCQVDSQVTMMFWYRQQPGQSLTLIATANQGSEATYESGFVIDKFPISRPNLTFSTLTVSNMSPEDSSIYLCSVGDSSIIGEKLFFGSGTQLSVL.

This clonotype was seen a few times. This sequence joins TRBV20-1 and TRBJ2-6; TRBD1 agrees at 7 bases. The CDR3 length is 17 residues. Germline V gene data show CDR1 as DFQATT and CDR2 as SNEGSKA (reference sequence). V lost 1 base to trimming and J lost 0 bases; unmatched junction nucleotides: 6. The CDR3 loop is CSARVGDSHSGANVLTF. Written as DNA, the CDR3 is TGCAGTGCTAGAGTAGGGGACAGCCACTCTGGGGCCAACGTCCTGACTTTC.

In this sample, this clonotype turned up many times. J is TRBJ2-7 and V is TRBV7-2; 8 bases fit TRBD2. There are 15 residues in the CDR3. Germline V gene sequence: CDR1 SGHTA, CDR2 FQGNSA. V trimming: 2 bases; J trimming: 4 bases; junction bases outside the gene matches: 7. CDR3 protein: CASSLMAGGWYEQYF. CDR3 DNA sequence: TGTGCCAGCAGCTTAATGGCGGGAGGTTGGTACGAGCAGTACTTC. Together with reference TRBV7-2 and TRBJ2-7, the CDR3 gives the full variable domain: GAGVSQSPSNKVTEKGKDVELRCDPISGHTALYWYRQSLGQGLEFLIYFQGNSAPDKSGLPSDRFSAERTGGSVSTLTIQRTQQEDSAVYLCASSLMAGGWYEQYFGPGTRLTVT.